This paragraph covers one TCR beta chain sequence. Assay used: immunoSEQ multiplex PCR; TCRdb lists only in-frame clones, some missing. The sample lists about 91,000 clones, about 79% occurring once. Germline V lookup: CDR1 MGHDK, CDR2 SYGVNS. The CDR3 is 13 amino acids. Trimming left V 4 bases short and J 8 bases short, with 14 bases between. The record originates from a study of radiation and T cells in renal cell carcinoma. Time point noted: baseline pretreatment blood. The treatment was: 15 Gy SBRT to primary tumor, nephrectomy 4 weeks later. The patient's renal cell carcinoma had clear cell pathology.

The chain carries TRBV25-1 and TRBJ1-2, with a possible D match to TRBD1 (5 bases). The sequenced sample was blood, obtained from a patient whose treatment included radiotherapy and nephrectomy. The sequence was obtained from a man in his 60s with renal cell carcinoma. This CDR3 reads CASSGFGGSGYTF. The CDR3 nucleotides read TGTGCCAGCAGTGGTTTCGGGGGTAGCGGCTACACCTTC.